These 18 T cell receptor beta chains share one sample of origin, sequenced in a study of blood T cell repertoires in COVID-19. Sequencing used immunoSEQ multiplex PCR; TCRdb keeps in-frame clones, though not all of them. The sample comprises roughly 40,000 clones, roughly 84% of which are singletons, and around 60% rests with the top ten. Sample: peripheral blood. The receptors were sampled from a man between 65 and 80 years old with acute or convalescent COVID-19.

This sequence joins TRBV6-1 and TRBJ2-6; D remains unclear. V lost 2 bases and J 4 bases, leaving 3 bases between the germline ends. From germline, CDR1 is MNHNS and CDR2 SASEGT. The CDR3 is 13 residues long. Here the CDR3 DNA reads TGTGCCAGCAGTGAACCAGGGGCCAACGTCCTGACTTTC. It encodes CASSEPGANVLTF.

This chain connects TRBV7-3 to TRBJ2-5, with a possible D match to TRBD2 (6 bases). Germline V gene data show CDR1 as SGHTA and CDR2 as FQGTGA. Trimming shortened V by 6 bases and J by 4 bases, and 18 bases separated the two germline ends. This CDR3 comprises 15 residues. CDR3 nucleotides: TGTGCCAGCAGTCTCGGGGCGGGAATAAGAGAGACCCAGTACTTC. The encoded protein is CASSLGAGIRETQYF.

The chain links TRBV18 to TRBJ1-5; 8 nucleotides align to TRBD1. V lost 3 bases, J lost 2 bases, and 3 bases stayed unmatched. Germline CDR1 KGHSH, CDR2 LQKENI. CDR3 length equals 15 residues. The CDR3 sequence: CASSPGQGGNQPQHF. DNA of the CDR3: TGTGCCAGCTCACCCGGACAGGGTGGCAATCAGCCCCAGCATTTT. Based on the CDR3 plus reference TRBV18 and TRBJ1-5, the full variable domain is NAGVMQNPRHLVRRRGQEARLRCSPMKGHSHVYWYRQLPEEGLKFMVYLQKENIIDESGMPKERFSAEFPKEGPSILRIQQVVRGDSAAYFCASSPGQGGNQPQHFGDGTRLSIL.

The V gene is TRBV12-3 or TRBV12-4, the J gene TRBJ1-1, with no clear D. Trimming pared 3 bases from V and 3 bases from J, leaving 5 bases between. The CDR3 contains 12 residues. The CDR3 spells CASSFGDTEAFF. The CDR3 nucleotides read TGTGCCAGCAGTTTTGGAGACACTGAAGCTTTCTTT.

The chain links TRBV13 to TRBJ1-2; D not certain. CDR3 length equals 14 residues. The germline V gene encodes CDR1 PRHDT and CDR2 FYEKMQ (reference sequence). Trimming took off 1 base at V and 8 bases at J, with 14 bases between the two ends. This CDR3 reads CASSLVVQVEGYTF. CDR3 sequence (DNA): TGTGCCAGCAGCTTAGTCGTCCAGGTCGAAGGCTACACCTTC.

The gene calls are TRBV3-1 (or the pseudogene TRBV3-2) and TRBJ1-2, with 10 positions matching TRBD1. The V and J ends lost 4 bases and 7 bases, in that order; junction bases with no gene match: 12. The CDR3 totals 16 residues. Germline CDR1 and CDR2: LGHDT and YNNKEL (reference sequence). CDR3 nucleotides: TGTGCCAGCAGCCCCTTTACCGGGACAGGGGTAGGTGGCTACACCTTC. Its translation is CASSPFTGTGVGGYTF.

The V call is TRBV20-1, the J call TRBJ1-5; D unresolved. With 3 bases removed from V and 3 bases from J, the gap between germline ends came to 3 bases. CDR1 DFQATT and CDR2 SNEGSKA come from the germline V gene (reference sequence). This CDR3 comprises 11 residues. The CDR3 sequence: CSASHNQPQHF. The CDR3 DNA reads as TGCAGTGCTAGTCACAATCAGCCCCAGCATTTT.

V usage is TRBV12-3 or TRBV12-4 and J usage is TRBJ1-5; D remains unclear. Trimming shortened V by 6 bases and J by 9 bases, and 12 bases separated the two germline ends. The CDR3 runs 12 residues. In DNA form, the CDR3 reads TGTGCCAGCAGCCGGGAAGTTCGGCCCCAGCATTTT. It translates to CASSREVRPQHF.

Only one count was recorded for this clone. The CDR3 loop reads CASSRVRGMNTEAFF. The CDR3 nucleotides read TGTGCCAGCAGTAGAGTGAGAGGCATGAACACTGAAGCTTTCTTT. The V call is TRBV7-2, the J call TRBJ1-1; D is unresolved. The CDR3 has 15 amino acids. Germline loops: CDR1 SGHTA, CDR2 FQGNSA. V lost 6 bases and J lost 0, with 14 bases in between.

The CDR3 DNA follows: TGTGCCAGCAGTTACGTGGGACAGAAAAACATTCAGTACTTC. This codes for CASSYVGQKNIQYF. The chain links TRBV6-2 or TRBV6-3 to TRBJ2-4; 7 bases match TRBD1. Germline loops: CDR1 MNHEY, CDR2 SVGEGT. This CDR3 region has 14 residues. Losses at the gene ends were 2 bases for V and 4 bases for J; bases not matched to a gene: 2.

The chain carries TRBV27 and TRBJ1-5; D unresolved. Germline V gene data show CDR1 as MNHEY and CDR2 as SMNVEV (reference sequence). The CDR3 length is 15 residues. V was pared by 2 bases and J by 10 bases, with 18 bases between. This CDR3 is CASSLRAGVAQPQHF. The CDR3 nucleotides are TGTGCCAGCAGTTTACGGGCCGGGGTTGCCCAACCCCAGCATTTT.

The CDR3 sequence: CASSYGLAGDTQYF. CDR3 nucleotides: TGTGCCAGCAGCTACGGACTAGCGGGAGATACGCAGTATTTT. This chain joins TRBV7-3 and TRBJ2-3; 11 positions agree with TRBD2. Trimming cost V 4 bases and J 5 bases; bases outside gene matches: 2. The germline V gene has CDR1 SGHTA and CDR2 FQGTGA. The CDR3 loop spans 14 amino acids.

This clone appeared a single time. The chain combines TRBV6-6 with TRBJ2-6, with D perhaps matching TRBD2 (5 bases). V lost 6 bases and J 3 bases, leaving 12 bases between the germline ends. Germline values: CDR1 MNHNY, CDR2 SVGAGI (reference sequence). The CDR3 has 15 residues. The CDR3, as DNA: TGTGCCAGCAGGCCCGACGGAGGTGGGGCCAACGTCCTGACTTTC. Amino acid sequence: CASRPDGGGANVLTF.

The chain employs TRBV29-1 and TRBJ1-2, with D perhaps TRBD1 (6 bases). This CDR3 is 10 amino acids long. V shed 4 bases and J shed 8 bases, with 8 bases lying between them. CDR1 is SQVTM and CDR2 is ANQGSEA in the germline V gene. The CDR3 reads CSVVGAGYTF. In DNA form, the CDR3 reads TGCAGCGTTGTGGGGGCCGGCTACACCTTC.

This clone was seen only once. V gene TRBV29-1 combines with J gene TRBJ1-1; TRBD1 is a possible D gene (5 bases). Trimming removed 7 bases at V and 5 bases at J, with 17 bases between. CDR1 SQVTM and CDR2 ANQGSEA come from the germline V gene. The CDR3 is made up of 13 amino acids. As DNA, the CDR3 is TGCAGCGCTCCCAGGGAAGGGAGGACTGAAGCTTTCTTT. Amino acid sequence: CSAPREGRTEAFF.

The chain employs TRBV6-5 and TRBJ1-5; no definite D call. This CDR3 contains 14 residues. Trimming took off 7 bases at V and 2 bases at J, with 12 bases between the two ends. Germline V CDR1 and CDR2: MNHEY, SVGAGI. This CDR3 reads CASTRDSGNQPQHF. CDR3 in DNA: TGTGCCAGCACGAGAGATTCTGGCAATCAGCCCCAGCATTTT.

The rearrangement joins TRBV6-6 to TRBJ2-1; 9 nucleotides line up with TRBD1. The V gene end was trimmed by 7 bases and the J gene end by 5 bases; junction bases not matched to a gene: 6. The CDR3 consists of 14 residues. Germline CDR1 MNHNY, CDR2 SVGAGI (reference sequence). The CDR3 spells CASKGQGTNNEQFF. The CDR3 region has the DNA TGTGCCAGCAAGGGACAGGGAACAAACAATGAGCAGTTCTTC.

The chain uses TRBV28 and TRBJ1-5; 7 positions match TRBD1. Germline CDR1 MDHEN, CDR2 SYDVKM. With V trimmed by 7 bases and J by 0 bases, 9 bases remained unmatched. The CDR3 spans 16 residues. CDR3 bases: TGTGCCAGCACCCAGGGGGGCAGTTATAGCAATCAGCCCCAGCATTTT. It codes for CASTQGGSYSNQPQHF.